The entry that follows covers one T cell receptor (beta chain) sequence. What it binds is not known. One end of the junction fails to match germline, which may point to a read error. This record belongs to a study of response to subunit inactivated influenza vaccine. Germline CDR1 reads DFQATT; CDR2 reads SNEGSKA (reference sequence). This CDR3 contains 18 residues. TCRdb independently ran MiXCR on the RT-PCR reads; one entry per CDR3 protein. The sample lists about 480,000 distinct CDR3 sequences, 10% to 15% occurring once. Notes on the study in general: Each seasonal flu vaccination may recruit only limited new T cells, authors suggested.

This rearrangement joins TRBV20-1 to TRBJ2-1, with TRBD2 identical over 10 bases. The receptor comes from a middle-aged man who received an inactivated influenza vaccine. The source was PBMCs from blood, collected 40 to 50 days after vaccination. The chain's CDR3 is CCARDHPQGLAVRPEQFF. DNA of the CDR3: TGCTGTGCTAGAGATCACCCCCAAGGACTAGCGGTTAGGCCTGAGCAGTTCTTC.